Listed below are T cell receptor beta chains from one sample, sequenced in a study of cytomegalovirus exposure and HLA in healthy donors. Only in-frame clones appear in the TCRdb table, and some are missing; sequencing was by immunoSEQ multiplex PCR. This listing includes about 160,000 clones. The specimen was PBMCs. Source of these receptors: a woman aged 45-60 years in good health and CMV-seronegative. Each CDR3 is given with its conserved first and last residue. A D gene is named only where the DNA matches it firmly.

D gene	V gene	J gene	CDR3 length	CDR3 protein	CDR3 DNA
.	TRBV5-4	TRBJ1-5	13	CASSLYPNQPQHF	TGTGCCAGCAGCTTATATCCGAATCAGCCCCAGCATTTT
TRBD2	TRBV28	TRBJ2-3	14	CASSLSRGADTQYF	TGTGCCAGCAGTTTATCGCGGGGGGCAGATACGCAGTATTTT
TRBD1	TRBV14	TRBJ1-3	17	CASSQRQGLVVGNTIYF	TGTGCCAGCAGCCAGAGACAGGGTTTAGTCGTTGGAAACACCATATATTTT
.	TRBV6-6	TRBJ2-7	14	CASIPAAISYEQYF	TGTGCCAGCATCCCAGCGGCTATCTCCTACGAGCAGTACTTC
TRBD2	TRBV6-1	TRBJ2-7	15	CASKSGEGTSYEQYF	TGTGCCAGCAAGAGCGGGGAGGGTACATCCTACGAGCAGTACTTC
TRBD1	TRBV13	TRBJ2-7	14	CASSVRQGPYEQYF	TGTGCCAGCAGCGTCCGACAGGGTCCCTACGAGCAGTACTTC
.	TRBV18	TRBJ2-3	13	CASSSLDTDTQYF	TGTGCCAGCTCATCCTTAGACACAGATACGCAGTATTTT
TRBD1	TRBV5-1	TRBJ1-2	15	CASSGTGGGDYGYTF	TGCGCCAGCAGCGGCACAGGGGGCGGGGACTATGGCTACACCTTC
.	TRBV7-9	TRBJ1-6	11	CASSSDSPLHF	TGTGCCAGCAGCTCCGATTCACCCCTCCACTTT
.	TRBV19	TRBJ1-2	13	CASSFAGAYGYTF	TGTGCCAGTAGTTTTGCGGGCGCCTATGGCTACACCTTC
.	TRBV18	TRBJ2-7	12	CASADSSYEQYF	TGTGCCAGCGCGGATAGCTCCTACGAGCAGTACTTC
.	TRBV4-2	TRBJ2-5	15	CASSQDENSGGAQYF	TGTGCCAGCAGCCAAGACGAAAACTCTGGCGGGGCCCAGTACTTC
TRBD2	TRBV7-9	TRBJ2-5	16	CASRDASGPSRETQYF	TGTGCCAGCAGGGACGCTAGCGGGCCCAGCCGGGAGACCCAGTACTTC
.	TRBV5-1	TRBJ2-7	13	CASSTGRRGEQYF	TGCGCCAGCAGCACCGGTCGCAGGGGCGAGCAGTACTTC
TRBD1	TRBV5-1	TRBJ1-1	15	CASSLVGQVGGEAFF	TGCGCCAGCAGCTTGGTAGGACAGGTGGGGGGTGAAGCTTTCTTT
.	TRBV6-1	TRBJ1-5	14	CASSDRVSIQPQHF	TGTGCCAGCAGTGACAGGGTCTCTATTCAGCCCCAGCATTTT
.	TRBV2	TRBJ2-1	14	CASIETARLTGQFF	TGTGCCAGCATAGAGACAGCCCGGCTAACTGGGCAGTTCTTC
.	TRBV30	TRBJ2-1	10	CAWSTGLQFF	TGTGCCTGGAGTACGGGACTGCAGTTCTTC
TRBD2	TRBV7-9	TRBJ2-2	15	CASSFGGRNTGELFF	TGTGCCAGCAGCTTTGGCGGGAGGAACACCGGGGAGCTGTTTTTT
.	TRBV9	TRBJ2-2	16	CASSPSGLGNTGELFF	TGTGCCAGCAGCCCCAGCGGACTGGGGAACACCGGGGAGCTGTTTTTT
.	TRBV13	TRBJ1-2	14	CASSSPTTNYGYTF	TGTGCCAGCAGCTCACCGACAACTAACTATGGCTACACCTTC
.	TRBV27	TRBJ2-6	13	CASTDSGANVLTF	TGTGCCAGCACAGACTCTGGGGCCAACGTCCTGACTTTC
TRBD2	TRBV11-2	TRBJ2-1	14	CASSLGTTYNEQFF	TGTGCCAGCAGCTTGGGGACTACCTACAATGAGCAGTTCTTC
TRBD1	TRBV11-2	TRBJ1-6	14	CASSAQGTNSPLHF	TGTGCCAGCAGCGCACAGGGGACTAATTCACCCCTCCACTTT
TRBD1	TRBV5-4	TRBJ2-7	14	CASSSTGIRDEQYF	TGTGCCAGCAGCTCGACAGGGATTAGAGACGAGCAGTACTTC
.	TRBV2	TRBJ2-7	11	CASSDYQGQYF	TGTGCCAGCAGTGATTACCAGGGGCAGTACTTC
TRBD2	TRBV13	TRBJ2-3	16	CASSITGTSGTDTQYF	TGTGCCAGCAGCATTACCGGGACTAGCGGCACAGATACGCAGTATTTT
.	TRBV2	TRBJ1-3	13	CASSRVSGNTIYF	TGTGCCAGCAGCAGGGTTTCTGGAAACACCATATATTTT
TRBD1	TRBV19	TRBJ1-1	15	CASSRTGGLYTEAFF	TGTGCCAGTAGCCGGACAGGGGGATTGTACACTGAAGCTTTCTTT
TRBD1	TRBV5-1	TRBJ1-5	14	CASSQGQGDQPQHF	TGCGCCAGCAGCCAGGGACAGGGGGATCAGCCCCAGCATTTT
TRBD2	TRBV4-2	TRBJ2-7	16	CASSQDTASGSLMQYF	TGTGCCAGCAGCCAAGATACCGCTAGCGGGAGTCTGATGCAGTACTTC
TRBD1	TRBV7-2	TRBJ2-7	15	CASSYTTGSNYEQYF	TGTGCCAGCAGCTATACGACAGGGTCCAACTACGAGCAGTACTTC
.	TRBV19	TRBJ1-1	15	CASSYSGHMNTEAFF	TGTGCCAGTAGTTACTCAGGGCACATGAACACTGAAGCTTTCTTT
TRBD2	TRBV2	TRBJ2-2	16	CASKQLAGGGTGELFF	TGTGCCAGTAAACAACTAGCGGGAGGTGGAACCGGGGAGCTGTTTTTT
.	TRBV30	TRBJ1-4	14	CAWSVRGVVEKLFF	TGTGCCTGGAGTGTACGGGGGGTGGTCGAAAAACTGTTTTTT
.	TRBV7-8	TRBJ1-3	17	CASSPEGGGIGATTIYF	TGTGCCAGCAGCCCAGAGGGCGGGGGCATAGGGGCCACCACCATATATTTT
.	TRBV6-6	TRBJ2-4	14	CASSYAQTGNIQYF	TGTGCCAGCAGTTACGCACAGACAGGAAACATTCAGTACTTC
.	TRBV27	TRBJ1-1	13	CASGLGGSAEAFF	TGTGCCAGTGGACTCGGGGGGTCGGCTGAAGCTTTCTTT
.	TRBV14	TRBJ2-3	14	CASSQDLGGGSQYF	TGTGCCAGCAGCCAAGATCTTGGGGGCGGTTCGCAGTATTTT
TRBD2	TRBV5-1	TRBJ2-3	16	CASKRLAGAPTDTQYF	TGCGCCAGCAAAAGGCTAGCGGGAGCCCCCACAGATACGCAGTATTTT
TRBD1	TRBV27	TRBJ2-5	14	CASSPPTGRETQYF	TGTGCCAGCAGCCCCCCGACAGGGAGAGAGACCCAGTACTTC
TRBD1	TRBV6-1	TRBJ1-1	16	CASSERWRQGTTEAFF	TGTGCCAGCAGTGAACGGTGGAGACAGGGGACCACTGAAGCTTTCTTT
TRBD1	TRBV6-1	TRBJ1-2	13	CASSARGHSGYTF	TGTGCCAGCAGTGCCAGGGGGCACAGTGGCTACACCTTC